This is a list of T cell receptor beta chains from one sample in a study of T cells in Graves' hyperthyroidism and ophthalmopathy. TCRdb itself ran the multiplex PCR reads through MiXCR, one entry per CDR3 protein. This sample carries more than 500,000 distinct CDR3 sequences, 46% of them seen once, and the ten largest clones take under 20%. Sequencing was done on a sample of peripheral blood or thyroid tissue (not recorded which). All receptors come from an adult woman with Graves' disease, either hyperthyroidism or ophthalmopathy (not recorded which). CDR3s include the opening cysteine and the closing phenylalanine or tryptophan. The D gene is left open where the match is weak. Only some rows state a clone size, as once, few, many or a class for expanded clones.

V: TRBV27
D: .
J: TRBJ1-1
size: .
CDR3: CASSFRVPGTEAFF
DNA: TGTGCCAGCAGTTTTAGGGTACCGGGCACTGAAGCTTTCTTT

V: TRBV2
D: .
J: TRBJ2-7
size: many
CDR3: CARESPGYEQYF
DNA: TGTGCCAGGGAGTCCCCCGGGTACGAGCAGTACTTC

V: TRBV2
D: .
J: TRBJ2-5
size: .
CDR3: CAGREGIETQYF
DNA: TGTGCAGGCAGGGAAGGGATAGAGACCCAGTACTTC

V: TRBV14
D: .
J: TRBJ2-5
size: many
CDR3: CASGAAEETQYF
DNA: TGTGCCAGCGGAGCGGCCGAAGAGACCCAGTACTTC

V: TRBV7-2
D: .
J: TRBJ1-2
size: .
CDR3: CASSVALWANYGYTF
DNA: TGTGCCAGCAGCGTAGCTCTTTGGGCTAACTATGGCTACACCTTC

V: TRBV7-2
D: TRBD1
J: TRBJ1-2
size: many
CDR3: CASSPSGQLGYGYTF
DNA: TGTGCCAGCAGCCCCTCGGGACAGCTGGGGTATGGCTACACCTTC

V: TRBV4-1
D: TRBD2
J: TRBJ2-5
size: many
CDR3: CASSQEGGLAGGETQYF
DNA: TGCGCCAGCAGCCAAGAGGGGGGACTAGCGGGAGGAGAGACCCAGTACTTC

V: TRBV9
D: .
J: TRBJ1-1
size: many
CDR3: CASSAGNMNTEAFF
DNA: TGTGCCAGCAGCGCCGGAAACATGAACACTGAAGCTTTCTTT

V: TRBV18
D: TRBD2
J: TRBJ2-6
size: .
CDR3: CASSPGTSGTSGANVLTF
DNA: TGTGCCAGCTCACCGGGGACTAGCGGGACTTCTGGGGCCAACGTCCTGACTTTC

V: TRBV19
D: TRBD1
J: TRBJ1-2
size: few
CDR3: CASTSGQGARYGYTF
DNA: TGTGCCAGTACTTCAGGACAGGGGGCTCGCTATGGCTACACCTTC

V: TRBV11-2
D: TRBD1
J: TRBJ2-2
size: once
CDR3: CASKDRRHTGELFF
DNA: TGTGCCAGCAAGGACAGGCGACACACCGGGGAGCTGTTTTTT

V: TRBV12-3/TRBV12-4
D: .
J: TRBJ2-5
size: .
CDR3: CASSTENQETQYF
DNA: TGTGCCAGCAGTACGGAGAACCAAGAGACCCAGTACTTC

V: TRBV12-3/TRBV12-4
D: .
J: TRBJ1-5
size: many
CDR3: CASKGGYSNQPQHF
DNA: TGTGCCAGCAAGGGGGGATATAGCAATCAGCCCCAGCATTTT

V: TRBV11-2
D: .
J: TRBJ2-7
size: .
CDR3: CASRRGAGAYMSSYEQYF
DNA: TGTGCCAGCAGGAGGGGGGCAGGGGCCTACATGAGCTCCTACGAGCAGTACTTC

V: TRBV7-6
D: .
J: TRBJ1-2
size: .
CDR3: CASSSRRRGSNGYTF
DNA: TGTGCCAGCAGCTCCCGCCGGCGGGGCTCAAATGGCTACACCTTC

V: TRBV10-3
D: TRBD1
J: TRBJ1-5
size: .
CDR3: CAISGTGGVQPQHF
DNA: TGTGCCATCAGCGGGACAGGGGGCGTTCAGCCCCAGCATTTT

V: TRBV12-3/TRBV12-4
D: .
J: TRBJ1-4
size: .
CDR3: CASSLVARTDEKLFF
DNA: TGTGCCAGCAGCTTAGTCGCGCGGACGGATGAAAAACTGTTTTTT

V: TRBV10-3
D: .
J: TRBJ1-5
size: many
CDR3: CAISPGTNQPQHF
DNA: TGTGCCATCAGTCCCGGGACGAATCAGCCCCAGCATTTT

V: TRBV5-6
D: TRBD1
J: TRBJ1-2
size: .
CDR3: CASSSDREPGYTF
DNA: TGTGCCAGCAGCTCGGACAGGGAGCCTGGCTACACCTTC

V: TRBV7-9
D: TRBD1
J: TRBJ2-6
size: many
CDR3: CASSWGQGDWSGANVLTF
DNA: TGTGCCAGCAGCTGGGGACAGGGGGATTGGTCTGGGGCCAACGTCCTGACTTTC

V: TRBV4-1
D: .
J: TRBJ1-2
size: many
CDR3: CASSQDPAGVQLGGYTF
DNA: TGCGCCAGCAGCCAAGATCCAGCAGGAGTCCAGCTGGGTGGCTACACCTTC

V: TRBV14
D: .
J: TRBJ1-1
size: many
CDR3: CASSLQGKTSEAFF
DNA: TGTGCCAGCAGCCTCCAGGGTAAGACCTCTGAAGCTTTCTTT

V: TRBV9
D: TRBD2
J: TRBJ2-1
size: .
CDR3: CASSGRPSGDYNEQFF
DNA: TGTGCCAGCAGCGGGAGACCGAGCGGGGATTACAATGAGCAGTTCTTC

V: TRBV19
D: .
J: TRBJ1-5
size: .
CDR3: CASSRGGDQPQHF
DNA: TGTGCCAGTAGTCGCGGGGGAGATCAGCCCCAGCATTTT

V: TRBV15
D: .
J: TRBJ1-4
size: few
CDR3: CATSRDRAVNEKLFF
DNA: TGTGCCACCAGCAGAGACAGGGCAGTCAATGAAAAACTGTTTTTT

V: TRBV29-1
D: .
J: TRBJ1-2
size: .
CDR3: CSVDNSPYGYTF
DNA: TGCAGCGTTGACAACAGCCCCTATGGCTACACCTTC

V: TRBV19
D: TRBD1
J: TRBJ2-1
size: .
CDR3: CASSATGGIYNEQFF
DNA: TGTGCCAGTAGTGCAACAGGGGGCATATACAATGAGCAGTTCTTC

V: TRBV20-1
D: .
J: TRBJ2-7
size: many
CDR3: CSASIPATSSYEQYF
DNA: TGCAGTGCTAGTATTCCAGCTACAAGCTCCTACGAGCAGTACTTC

V: TRBV6-2/TRBV6-3
D: TRBD2
J: TRBJ2-7
size: .
CDR3: CASSYGTSGWARKFYEQYF
DNA: TGTGCCAGCAGTTACGGGACTAGCGGGTGGGCCCGTAAATTCTACGAGCAGTACTTC

V: TRBV7-8
D: .
J: TRBJ2-1
size: .
CDR3: CASSLARLNTEQFF
DNA: TGTGCCAGCAGCTTAGCGCGGCTGAACACTGAGCAGTTCTTC

V: TRBV7-9
D: .
J: TRBJ1-4
size: once
CDR3: CASSLGPSSTNEKLFF
DNA: TGTGCCAGCAGCCTAGGACCGAGCTCAACTAATGAAAAACTGTTTTTT

V: TRBV7-2
D: TRBD2
J: TRBJ2-5
size: .
CDR3: CASRALAGGQETQYF
DNA: TGTGCCAGCAGAGCATTAGCGGGAGGACAAGAGACCCAGTACTTC

V: TRBV5-8
D: .
J: TRBJ2-6
size: many
CDR3: CASSFTGVNVLTF
DNA: TGTGCCAGCAGCTTCACAGGAGTGAACGTCCTGACTTTC

V: TRBV20-1
D: .
J: TRBJ1-2
size: .
CDR3: CSAKTADRYGYTF
DNA: TGCAGTGCTAAGACAGCGGATCGCTATGGCTACACCTTC

V: TRBV20-1
D: .
J: TRBJ1-1
size: .
CDR3: CSVWSTEAFF
DNA: TGCAGTGTGTGGAGCACTGAAGCTTTCTTT

V: TRBV29-1
D: TRBD1
J: TRBJ1-6
size: .
CDR3: CSVEEPQGWKDNSPLHF
DNA: TGCAGCGTTGAAGAACCACAGGGGTGGAAGGATAATTCACCCCTCCACTTT

V: TRBV29-1
D: .
J: TRBJ1-2
size: once
CDR3: CSVDEGGRYGYTF
DNA: TGCAGCGTTGATGAGGGGGGCCGCTATGGCTACACCTTC

V: TRBV5-6
D: .
J: TRBJ1-2
size: many
CDR3: CASSHLAGDNYGYTF
DNA: TGTGCCAGCAGCCACCTGGCGGGGGACAACTATGGCTACACCTTC

V: TRBV7-8
D: TRBD1
J: TRBJ2-7
size: many
CDR3: CASSLARDRYGEQYF
DNA: TGTGCCAGCAGCTTAGCGCGGGACAGGTATGGCGAGCAGTACTTC

V: TRBV29-1
D: TRBD2
J: TRBJ2-5
size: many
CDR3: CSVEDFASGRKTQYF
DNA: TGCAGCGTTGAAGATTTTGCTAGCGGGAGGAAGACCCAGTACTTC

V: TRBV29-1
D: .
J: TRBJ2-2
size: .
CDR3: CSVVIGTGELFF
DNA: TGCAGCGTTGTCATCGGGACCGGGGAGCTGTTTTTT

V: TRBV2
D: TRBD1
J: TRBJ2-5
size: once
CDR3: CASRAGPGQGEETQYF
DNA: TGTGCCAGCAGAGCCGGCCCGGGACAGGGTGAGGAGACCCAGTACTTC

V: TRBV10-3
D: .
J: TRBJ2-7
size: .
CDR3: CAISGTGLSYEQYF
DNA: TGTGCCATCAGTGGCACAGGGCTCTCCTACGAGCAGTACTTC

V: TRBV5-1
D: .
J: TRBJ1-2
size: .
CDR3: CASSSDNYGYTF
DNA: TGCGCCAGCAGCTCCGACAATTATGGCTACACCTTC

V: TRBV19
D: .
J: TRBJ2-6
size: .
CDR3: CASIKVKNTGANVLTF
DNA: TGTGCCAGTATTAAGGTTAAGAACACTGGGGCCAACGTCCTGACTTTC

V: TRBV2
D: TRBD1
J: TRBJ1-5
size: many
CDR3: CASTTPRGQDSNQPQHF
DNA: TGTGCCAGCACAACACCCAGAGGACAGGATAGCAATCAGCCCCAGCATTTT

V: TRBV15
D: .
J: TRBJ2-3
size: many
CDR3: CATSSQRQGTDTQYF
DNA: TGTGCCACCAGCAGCCAACGTCAAGGAACAGATACGCAGTATTTT

V: TRBV4-2
D: .
J: TRBJ2-7
size: many
CDR3: CASSHPADDYEQYF
DNA: TGTGCCAGCAGCCACCCCGCGGACGATTACGAGCAGTACTTC

V: TRBV7-2
D: .
J: TRBJ2-2
size: many
CDR3: CASSLGPANTGELFF
DNA: TGTGCCAGCAGCTTAGGGCCCGCGAACACCGGGGAGCTGTTTTTT

V: TRBV15
D: .
J: TRBJ1-2
size: .
CDR3: CATSSPGQFPGYTF
DNA: TGTGCCACCAGCAGCCCCGGACAGTTCCCTGGCTACACCTTC

V: TRBV5-4
D: TRBD1
J: TRBJ1-4
size: .
CDR3: CASSLTGGPTEKLFF
DNA: TGTGCCAGCAGCTTGACAGGGGGGCCCACTGAAAAACTGTTTTTT

V: TRBV29-1
D: TRBD2
J: TRBJ2-5
size: .
CDR3: CSVVLGTSGRAYVETQYF
DNA: TGCAGCGTTGTTCTCGGGACTAGCGGGAGGGCCTACGTAGAGACCCAGTACTTC

V: TRBV15
D: .
J: TRBJ2-1
size: once
CDR3: CATSRDARNEQFF
DNA: TGTGCCACCAGCAGGGATGCAAGAAATGAGCAGTTCTTC

V: TRBV10-2
D: TRBD2
J: TRBJ2-5
size: .
CDR3: CASSTSGGETQYF
DNA: TGCGCCAGCTCCACGTCGGGGGGAGAGACCCAGTACTTC

V: TRBV3-1
D: TRBD2
J: TRBJ2-7
size: many
CDR3: CASSQDSSGSEQYF
DNA: TGTGCCAGCAGCCAAGATTCTAGCGGGAGCGAGCAGTACTTC

V: TRBV29-1
D: .
J: TRBJ2-7
size: .
CDR3: CSVARALSYEQYF
DNA: TGCAGCGTTGCCAGGGCCCTCTCCTACGAGCAGTACTTC

V: TRBV29-1
D: .
J: TRBJ2-2
size: .
CDR3: CSVDLWGDGELFF
DNA: TGCAGCGTTGATTTATGGGGGGACGGGGAGCTGTTTTTT

V: TRBV4-1
D: .
J: TRBJ1-3
size: many
CDR3: CASSQGAARSGNTIYF
DNA: TGCGCCAGCAGCCAAGGGGCTGCCCGCTCTGGAAACACCATATATTTT

V: TRBV19
D: .
J: TRBJ2-6
size: .
CDR3: CASSGSGANVLTF
DNA: TGTGCCAGTAGTGGCTCAGGGGCCAACGTCCTGACTTTC